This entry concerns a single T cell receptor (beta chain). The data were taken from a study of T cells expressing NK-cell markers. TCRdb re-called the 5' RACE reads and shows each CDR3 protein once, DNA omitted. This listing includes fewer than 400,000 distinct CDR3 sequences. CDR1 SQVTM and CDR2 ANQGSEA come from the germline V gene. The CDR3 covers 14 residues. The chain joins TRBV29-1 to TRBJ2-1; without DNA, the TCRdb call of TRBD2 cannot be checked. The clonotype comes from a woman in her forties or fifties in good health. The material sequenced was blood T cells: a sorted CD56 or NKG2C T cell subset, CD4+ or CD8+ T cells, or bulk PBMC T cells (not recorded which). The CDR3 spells CSVEELAGLNEQFF.